What follows are 28 T cell receptor beta chains derived from one specimen sequenced in a study of response to subunit inactivated influenza vaccine. MiXCR, applied by TCRdb to the RT-PCR reads, yields one record per CDR3 protein. Found here are 650,000 to 800,000 distinct CDR3 sequences, around 18% of them singletons; the top ten hold under 13%. Sequences were derived from PBMCs from blood, sampled 4 to 6 days after vaccination. These receptors all stem from a man over 45 who received an inactivated influenza vaccine.

The rearrangement joins TRBV12-3 or TRBV12-4 to TRBJ2-7; 9 nucleotides align to TRBD1. The CDR3 extends over 14 amino acids. V gave up 4 bases and J gave up 7 bases; unmatched junction bases: 8. The CDR3 nucleotides read TGTGCCAGCAGTTCCCGGGACAGGGCGGGAGAGCAGTACTTC. Encoded protein: CASSSRDRAGEQYF.

This clonotype has more than one count but fewer than ten. The chain links TRBV4-2 to TRBJ2-5; a weak D match, TRBD2 (6 bases). This CDR3 is built from 14 residues. Germline CDR1 and CDR2: LGHNA and YNFKEQ. The V end lost 0 bases, the J end lost 5 bases, and 10 bases lay between the germline ends. In DNA form, the CDR3 reads TGTGCCAGCAGCCAAGATCACCGGGGGGAGACCCAGTACTTC. Its translation is CASSQDHRGETQYF.

The chain carries TRBV12-3 or TRBV12-4 and TRBJ2-5; the match to TRBD1 covers 7 bases. The V gene end was trimmed by 0 bases and the J gene end by 6 bases; junction bases not matched to a gene: 13. The CDR3 extends over 17 amino acids. In DNA form, the CDR3 reads TGTGCCAGCAGTTTAGCGGGCCGACAGGGAGAGGGACAGACCCAGTACTTC. The encoded protein is CASSLAGRQGEGQTQYF.

The chain links TRBV5-6 to TRBJ2-7, with D unresolved. This CDR3 has 12 residues. Germline loops: CDR1 SGHDT, CDR2 YYEEEE. V lost 0 bases, J lost 6 bases, and 7 bases lay in between. In nucleotides, the CDR3 is TGTGCCAGCAGCTTGGTTAGTGGCGAGCAGTACTTC. Translating it yields CASSLVSGEQYF.

The CDR3 nucleotides read TGTGCCACCAGTGATTCACCGGGACAGGGGTTGGAGACCCAGTACTTC. As protein: CATSDSPGQGLETQYF. The chain links TRBV24-1 to TRBJ2-5, with 10 bases identical to TRBD1. The germline V gene encodes CDR1 KGHDR and CDR2 SFDVKD. This CDR3 region has 16 residues. Trimming cost V 2 bases and J 5 bases; bases outside gene matches: 7.

The J gene is TRBJ1-2, the V gene TRBV5-1, with D unresolved. The CDR3 extends over 16 amino acids. Germline CDR1 reads SGHRS; CDR2 reads YFSETQ. The V end was cut by 0 bases, the J end by 0 bases, with 12 bases between. This CDR3 is CASSLAWAEANYGYTF. The CDR3, as DNA: TGCGCCAGCAGCTTGGCCTGGGCAGAAGCTAACTATGGCTACACCTTC.

This clonotype was detected a few times. The chain carries TRBV24-1 and TRBJ2-1, with D uncertain. Trimming cost V 7 bases and J 5 bases, with 14 bases left between them. This CDR3 has 14 amino acids. Germline CDR1 reads KGHDR; CDR2 reads SFDVKD. CDR3 DNA sequence: TGTGCCACCAGGGGCTCGGTAAGCAACAATGAGCAGTTCTTC. Protein: CATRGSVSNNEQFF.

The rearrangement joins TRBV10-3 to TRBJ2-3; 11 bases line up with TRBD2. The CDR3 is 15 residues long. J lost 3 bases, V lost 2 bases, and 1 base had no gene match. Germline values: CDR1 ENHRY, CDR2 SYGVKD. CDR3 in DNA: TGTGCCATCAGTGAGGGGACTAGCGGTACAGATACGCAGTATTTT. This gives the protein CAISEGTSGTDTQYF.

The chain employs TRBV29-1 and TRBJ2-1, with D perhaps TRBD2 (7 bases). V was clipped by 7 bases and J by 8 bases, with 18 bases between them. The CDR3 runs to 13 residues. The germline CDR1 and CDR2 sequences are SQVTM and ANQGSEA. CDR3 sequence reads: CSGWMPGGYEQFF. In DNA, the CDR3 is TGCAGCGGATGGATGCCGGGGGGCTATGAGCAGTTCTTC.

The chain recombines TRBV7-9 with TRBJ2-3; TRBD2 matches 7 bases. CDR1 and CDR2 from the germline V gene are SEHNR and FQNEAQ (reference sequence). CDR3 size: 13 residues. V trimming: 6 bases; J trimming: 9 bases; junction bases outside the gene matches: 9. The CDR3 reads CASSPLAGTTQYF. In nucleotides, the CDR3 is TGTGCCAGCAGTCCCTTAGCGGGTACGACGCAGTATTTT.

J is TRBJ2-5 and V is TRBV28; TRBD1 aligns across 7 bases. V lost 4 bases to trimming and J lost 2 bases; unmatched junction nucleotides: 4. Germline-derived CDR1 and CDR2 are MDHEN and SYDVKM. This CDR3 spans 14 amino acids. The CDR3, as DNA: TGTGCCAGCAGTTACCGGGACAGTCAAGAGACCCAGTACTTC. It specifies CASSYRDSQETQYF.

This clonotype was recorded a few times. The gene calls are TRBV12-3 or TRBV12-4 and TRBJ2-3; D remains unclear. This CDR3 spans 14 amino acids. Trimming stripped 0 bases from V and 2 bases from J, with 6 bases between. The CDR3 DNA is TGTGCCAGCAGTTTAGCGTTCACCACAGATACGCAGTATTTT. It yields the protein CASSLAFTTDTQYF.

V is TRBV2 and J is TRBJ2-7; D is tentatively TRBD1 or TRBD2 (5 bases each). Germline-derived CDR1 and CDR2 are SNHLY and FYNNEI. The CDR3 sequence is 16 residues long. Deletions cut 6 bases from V and 2 bases from J, with 20 bases between. The CDR3 here is CASRITQGRQPYEQYF. CDR3 in DNA: TGTGCCAGCAGAATAACTCAGGGACGTCAGCCCTACGAGCAGTACTTC.

This clonotype was picked up many times. This chain connects TRBV5-1 to TRBJ2-7, with TRBD1 matching over 9 bases. V was clipped by 0 bases and J by 3 bases; unmatched bases: 4. Germline loops: CDR1 SGHRS, CDR2 YFSETQ. The CDR3 extends over 15 amino acids. CDR3 loop: CASSLDKDRGYEQYF. As DNA, the CDR3 is TGCGCCAGCAGCTTGGACAAGGACAGGGGCTACGAGCAGTACTTC.

This clonotype was seen repeatedly, ten times or more. The chain joins TRBV12-3 or TRBV12-4 to TRBJ1-2; D remains ambiguous. The CDR3 runs to 14 residues. Trimming stripped 6 bases from V and 7 bases from J, with 18 bases between. The CDR3 DNA reads as TGTGCCAGCAGCCTGGCAGGCCCGTCGGGTGGCTACACCTTC. Translated: CASSLAGPSGGYTF.

This clonotype has only a few counts. The chain carries TRBV7-2 and TRBJ2-2; D unclear. The V end was cut by 2 bases, the J end by 4 bases, with 8 bases between. The CDR3 runs 14 residues. In germline, CDR1 is SGHTA, CDR2 FQGNSA. The CDR3: CASSLRWFTGELFF. The CDR3 DNA reads as TGTGCCAGCAGCTTACGGTGGTTCACCGGGGAGCTGTTTTTT.

This clonotype was observed at least ten times. V usage is TRBV12-3 or TRBV12-4 and J usage is TRBJ2-1; 16 nucleotides agree with TRBD2. Unmatched junction bases numbered 4, after V lost 1 base and J lost 7 bases. The CDR3 loop spans 17 amino acids. Here the CDR3 reads CASSLEGLAGGGNEQFF. CDR3 bases: TGTGCCAGCAGTTTAGAGGGACTAGCGGGGGGGGGGAATGAGCAGTTCTTC.

The J gene is TRBJ2-7, the V gene TRBV20-1, with 13 bases that match TRBD2. After removal of 3 bases from V and 2 bases from J, the junction contained 10 bases not matched to a gene. CDR3 length: 17 amino acids. The germline V gene encodes CDR1 DFQATT and CDR2 SNEGSKA (reference sequence). This CDR3 reads CSARTSGRLSPTYEQYF. CDR3 coding DNA: TGCAGTGCTAGGACTAGCGGGAGGCTCAGCCCCACCTACGAGCAGTACTTC.

This clonotype has more than one count but fewer than ten. The V and J genes are TRBV20-1 and TRBJ2-5, with 7 bases identical to TRBD2. CDR1 DFQATT and CDR2 SNEGSKA come from the germline V gene (reference sequence). The CDR3 consists of 13 residues. The V segment lost 3 bases and the J segment 1 base; nucleotides outside the gene matches: 2. The CDR3 DNA is TGCAGTGCTAGCCCGGGGGGCCAAGAGACCCAGTACTTC. Translated: CSASPGGQETQYF.

This clonotype was seen a few times. This chain joins TRBV12-3 or TRBV12-4 and TRBJ2-1, with D possibly being TRBD2 (5 bases). CDR3 length: 15 amino acids. Trimming stripped 3 bases from V and 3 bases from J, with 12 bases between. The CDR3 region has the DNA TGTGCCAGCAGTTTTGGTCGGGGAAACTACAATGAGCAGTTCTTC. Its translation is CASSFGRGNYNEQFF.

This clonotype was found a few times. The chain has TRBV20-1 and TRBJ1-2; D may be TRBD1 (5 bases). Trimming left V 3 bases short and J 4 bases short, with 15 bases between. The CDR3 sequence is 14 residues long. The germline CDR1 and CDR2 sequences are DFQATT and SNEGSKA (reference sequence). CDR3: CSASWARAAYGYTF. The CDR3 DNA follows: TGCAGTGCTAGCTGGGCCAGGGCGGCCTATGGCTACACCTTC.

The chain recombines TRBV2 with TRBJ2-6; possible D gene TRBD1, 5 bases. The CDR3 covers 17 residues. Germline V CDR1 and CDR2: SNHLY, FYNNEI. V was pared by 6 bases and J by 1 base, with 16 bases between. CDR3 nucleotides: TGTGCCAGCAGAGGGGCATATCTGACTTCTGGGGCCAACGTCCTGACTTTC. Translating it yields CASRGAYLTSGANVLTF.

Here the CDR3 reads CASNPGGVMDTQYF. CDR3 coding DNA: TGTGCCAGCAATCCCGGAGGGGTCATGGATACGCAGTATTTT. This chain links TRBV9 with TRBJ2-3; tentative D call: TRBD2 (6 bases). Germline V gives CDR1 SGDLS, CDR2 YYNGEE. The CDR3 has 14 amino acids. The V end lost 6 bases, the J end lost 6 bases, and 17 bases lay between the germline ends. The whole variable domain, remainder taken from reference TRBV9 and TRBJ2-3, is DSGVTQTPKHLITATGQRVTLRCSPRSGDLSVYWYQQSLDQGLQFLIQYYNGEERAKGNILERFSAQQFPDLHSELNLSSLELGDSALYFCASNPGGVMDTQYFGPGTRLTVL.

This clonotype has a handful of counts. This chain uses TRBV6-5 with TRBJ2-7; 11 positions match TRBD1. Germline V gene data show CDR1 as MNHEY and CDR2 as SVGAGI. Trimming cost V 2 bases and J 4 bases; bases outside gene matches: 13. This CDR3 contains 18 residues. CDR3 DNA: TGTGCCAGCAGTTACCCAGCCCTCCGGGGACAGGGGGATTACGAGCAGTACTTC. Translation: CASSYPALRGQGDYEQYF.

This clonotype was recorded a few times. The chain is built from TRBV29-1 and TRBJ2-1; D is uncertain. The CDR3 totals 12 residues. V lost 3 bases, J lost 8 bases, and 11 bases lay in between. Germline values: CDR1 SQVTM, CDR2 ANQGSEA. Here the CDR3 DNA reads TGCAGCGTTGACCTAGTGGTGGATGAGCAGTTCTTC. It codes for CSVDLVVDEQFF.

Comment on this clonotype: The junction differs from germline at one of its ends, possibly a read error. CDR3 DNA: TGTGCCAGCAGTTTAGAAGGGGGAACAGGGGACTTC. It codes for CASSLEGGTGDF. V and J are TRBV12-3 or TRBV12-4 and TRBJ2-7, with TRBD1 matching over 7 bases. The CDR3 covers 12 residues.

V and J are TRBV9 and TRBJ2-5; unclear D gene. The germline V gene encodes CDR1 SGDLS and CDR2 YYNGEE. This CDR3 is 13 amino acids long. The germline V and J ends were trimmed by 0 bases and 3 bases, with 6 bases remaining between them. The CDR3, as DNA: TGTGCCAGCAGCGTAGATTGGAAAGAGACCCAGTACTTC. This translates into CASSVDWKETQYF.

The chain carries TRBV20-1 and TRBJ2-3, with D perhaps assigned TRBD1 or TRBD2 (5 bases each). Germline V lookup: CDR1 DFQATT, CDR2 SNEGSKA (reference sequence). The length of the CDR3 is 15 residues. Trimming took 5 bases from V and 1 from J, leaving 16 bases between them. Here the CDR3 reads CSASSRGGRTDTQYF. Here the CDR3 DNA reads TGCAGTGCTTCCTCCCGGGGCGGACGCACAGATACGCAGTATTTT.